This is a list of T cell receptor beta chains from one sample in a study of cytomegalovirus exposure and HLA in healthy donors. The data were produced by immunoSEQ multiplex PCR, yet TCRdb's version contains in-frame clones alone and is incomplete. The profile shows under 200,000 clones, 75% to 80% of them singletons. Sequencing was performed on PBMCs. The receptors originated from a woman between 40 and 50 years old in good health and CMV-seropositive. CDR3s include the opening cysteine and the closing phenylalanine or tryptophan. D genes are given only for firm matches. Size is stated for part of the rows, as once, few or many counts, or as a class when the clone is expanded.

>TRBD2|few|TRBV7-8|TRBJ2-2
CASTRTSGSSGELFF
TGTGCCAGCACGAGGACTAGCGGGAGCTCCGGGGAGCTGTTTTTT
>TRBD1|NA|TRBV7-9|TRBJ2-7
CASSSPGQTYEQYF
TGTGCCAGCAGCTCCCCGGGACAGACCTACGAGCAGTACTTC
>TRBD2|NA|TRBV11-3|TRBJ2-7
CASSSGLAGNEQYF
TGTGCCAGCAGCTCGGGACTAGCGGGGAACGAGCAGTACTTC
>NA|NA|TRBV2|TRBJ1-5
CASRGGVSNQPQHF
TGTGCCAGCAGAGGAGGAGTTAGCAATCAGCCCCAGCATTTT
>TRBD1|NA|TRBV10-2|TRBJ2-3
CASSQGAQDTQYF
TGCGCCAGCAGCCAGGGGGCCCAAGATACGCAGTATTTT
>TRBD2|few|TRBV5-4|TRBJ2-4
CASSSPSGDKNIQYF
TGTGCCAGCAGCTCACCTAGCGGAGATAAAAACATTCAGTACTTC
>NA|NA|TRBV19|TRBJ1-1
CASSLQQGFMNTEAFF
TGTGCCAGTAGTCTCCAGCAGGGGTTTATGAACACTGAAGCTTTCTTT
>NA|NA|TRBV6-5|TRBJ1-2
CASSSSGGQGYGYTF
TGTGCCAGCAGCTCCTCGGGGGGGCAAGGCTATGGCTACACCTTC
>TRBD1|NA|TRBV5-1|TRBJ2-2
CASRTGLGELFF
TGCGCCAGCAGGACAGGGTTGGGGGAGCTGTTTTTT
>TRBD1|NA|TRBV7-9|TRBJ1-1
CASSSRQGGNTEAFF
TGTGCCAGCAGCAGCCGGCAGGGGGGGAACACTGAAGCTTTCTTT
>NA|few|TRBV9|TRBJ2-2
CASSVGSLNTGELFF
TGTGCCAGCAGCGTAGGAAGCCTGAACACCGGGGAGCTGTTTTTT
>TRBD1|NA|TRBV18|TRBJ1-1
CASGTDLNTEAFF
TGTGCCAGCGGGACAGACTTGAACACTGAAGCTTTCTTT
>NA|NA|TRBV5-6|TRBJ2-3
CASSFDSYTQYF
TGTGCCAGCAGCTTTGACAGCTATACGCAGTATTTT
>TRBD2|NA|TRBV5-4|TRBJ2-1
CASSLAGVGEQFF
TGTGCCAGCAGTTTAGCGGGAGTTGGGGAGCAGTTCTTC
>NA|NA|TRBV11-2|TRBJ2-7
CATSETISYEQYF
TGTGCCACGAGTGAGACAATATCCTACGAGCAGTACTTC
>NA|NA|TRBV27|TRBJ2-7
CASSLYGSTYEQYF
TGTGCCAGCAGTTTATACGGGAGCACCTACGAGCAGTACTTC
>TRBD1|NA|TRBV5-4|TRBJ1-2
CASSLRTGLNYGYTF
TGTGCCAGCAGCTTAAGGACAGGTTTAAACTATGGCTACACCTTC
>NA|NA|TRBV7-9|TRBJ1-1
CSSSFPQTRGAFF
TGTTCCAGCAGCTTCCCACAGACCCGAGGGGCTTTCTTT
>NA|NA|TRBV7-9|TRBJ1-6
CASSLGQTAYNSPLHF
TGTGCCAGCAGCTTAGGGCAGACAGCCTATAATTCACCCCTCCACTTT
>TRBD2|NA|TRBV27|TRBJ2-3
CASSPWGLAGSADTQYF
TGTGCCAGCAGTCCCTGGGGGCTAGCGGGGTCCGCAGATACGCAGTATTTT
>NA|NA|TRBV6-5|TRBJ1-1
CATITSGFPEAFF
TGTGCCACTATTACATCAGGGTTCCCTGAAGCTTTCTTT
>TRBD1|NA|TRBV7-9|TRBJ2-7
CASSSGQGDSYEQYF
TGTGCCAGCAGCTCGGGACAGGGGGACTCCTACGAGCAGTACTTC
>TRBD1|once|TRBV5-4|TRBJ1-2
CASSLFLGTGPDDGYTF
TGTGCCAGCAGCTTGTTCCTTGGGACAGGTCCCGACGATGGCTACACCTTC
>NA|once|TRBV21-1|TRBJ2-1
CASSKGELALNEQFF
TGTGCCAGCAGCAAAGGGGAACTAGCGCTCAATGAGCAGTTCTTC
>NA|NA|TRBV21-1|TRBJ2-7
CASTRTSGDEQYF
TGTGCCAGCACTCGGACTAGCGGTGACGAGCAGTACTTC
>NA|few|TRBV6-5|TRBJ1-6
CASSPGRYNSPLHF
TGTGCCAGCAGTCCGGGTCGTTATAATTCACCCCTCCACTTT
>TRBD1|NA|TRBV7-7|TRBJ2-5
CASSLGDRGSQETQYF
TGTGCCAGCAGCTTAGGGGACAGGGGGTCCCAAGAGACCCAGTACTTC
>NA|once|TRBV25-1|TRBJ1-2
CATSGGIGYTF
TGTGCCACCTCGGGAGGGATAGGCTACACCTTC
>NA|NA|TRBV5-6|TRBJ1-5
CASSHWGGGRPQHF
TGTGCCAGCAGCCATTGGGGAGGGGGACGGCCCCAGCATTTT
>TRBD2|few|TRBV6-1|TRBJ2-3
CASSVAGGITDTQYF
TGTGCCAGCAGTGTGGCCGGGGGGATAACAGATACGCAGTATTTT
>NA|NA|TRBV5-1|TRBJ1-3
CASSPGQLLSGNTIYF
TGCGCCAGCAGCCCAGGACAGCTACTCTCTGGAAACACCATATATTTT
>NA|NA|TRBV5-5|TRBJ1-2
CASSLEGGQHNYGYTF
TGTGCCAGCAGCCTGGAGGGTGGACAGCATAACTATGGCTACACCTTC
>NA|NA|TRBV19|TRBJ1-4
CASSMLFRGFSGTNEKLFF
TGTGCCAGTAGTATGCTCTTTCGGGGGTTTAGTGGGACTAATGAAAAACTGTTTTTT
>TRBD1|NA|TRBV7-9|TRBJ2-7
CASSPGQGRTYEQYF
TGTGCCAGCAGCCCCGGACAGGGAAGGACCTACGAGCAGTACTTC
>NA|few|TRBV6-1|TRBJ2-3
CASSQSQGADTQYF
TGTGCCAGCAGCCAATCCCAGGGCGCAGATACGCAGTATTTT
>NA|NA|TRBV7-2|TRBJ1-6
CASSPQRGSYNSPLHF
TGTGCCAGCAGCCCCCAGAGGGGGTCCTATAATTCACCCCTCCACTTT
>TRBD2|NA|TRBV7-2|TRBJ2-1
CASSPESSGVHEQFF
TGTGCCAGCAGCCCAGAGAGTAGCGGGGTCCATGAGCAGTTCTTC